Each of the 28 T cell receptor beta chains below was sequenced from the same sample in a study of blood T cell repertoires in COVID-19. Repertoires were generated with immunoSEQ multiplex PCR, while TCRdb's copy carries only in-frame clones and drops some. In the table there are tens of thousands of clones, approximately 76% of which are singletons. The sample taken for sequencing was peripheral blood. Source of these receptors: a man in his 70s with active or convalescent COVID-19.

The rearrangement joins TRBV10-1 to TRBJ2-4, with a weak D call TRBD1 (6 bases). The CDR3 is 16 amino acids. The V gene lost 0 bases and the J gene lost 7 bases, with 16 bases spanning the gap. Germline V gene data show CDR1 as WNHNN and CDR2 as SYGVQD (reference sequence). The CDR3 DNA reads TGCGCCAGCAGTGAGTCGACGGGACATGGCTTTAACATTCAGTACTTC. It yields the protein CASSESTGHGFNIQYF.

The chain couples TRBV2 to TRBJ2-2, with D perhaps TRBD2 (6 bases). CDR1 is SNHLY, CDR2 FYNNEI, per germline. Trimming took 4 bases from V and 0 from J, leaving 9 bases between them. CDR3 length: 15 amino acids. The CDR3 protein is CASSGRRANTGELFF. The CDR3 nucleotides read TGTGCCAGCAGTGGGCGGAGGGCGAACACCGGGGAGCTGTTTTTT. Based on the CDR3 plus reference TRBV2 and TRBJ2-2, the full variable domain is EPEVTQTPSHQVTQMGQEVILRCVPISNHLYFYWYRQILGQKVEFLVSFYNNEISEKSEIFDDQFSVERPDGSNFTLKIRSTKLEDSAMYFCASSGRRANTGELFFGEGSRLTVL.

The CDR3 loop is CASSPATSDRAIYYTF. CDR3 nucleotide sequence: TGCGCCAGCAGCCCAGCCACCTCGGACAGGGCGATTTACTACACCTTC. This sequence joins TRBV4-1 and TRBJ1-2; 8 nucleotides agree with TRBD1. The germline V gene has CDR1 MGHRA and CDR2 YSYEKL. V was clipped by 4 bases and J by 10 bases; unmatched bases: 17. The CDR3 is 16 residues long.

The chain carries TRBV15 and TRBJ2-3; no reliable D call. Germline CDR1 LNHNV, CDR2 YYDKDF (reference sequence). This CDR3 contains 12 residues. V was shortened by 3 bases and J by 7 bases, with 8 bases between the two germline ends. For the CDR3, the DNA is TGTGCCACCAGCAGGGCCTTCAATACGCAGTATTTT. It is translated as CATSRAFNTQYF.

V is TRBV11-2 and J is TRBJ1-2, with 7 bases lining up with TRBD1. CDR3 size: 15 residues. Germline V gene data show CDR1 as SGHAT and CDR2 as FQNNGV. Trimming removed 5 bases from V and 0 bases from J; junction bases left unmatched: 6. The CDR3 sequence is CASSPPGQPNYGYTF. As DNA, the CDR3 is TGTGCCAGCAGCCCTCCGGGACAGCCTAACTATGGCTACACCTTC.

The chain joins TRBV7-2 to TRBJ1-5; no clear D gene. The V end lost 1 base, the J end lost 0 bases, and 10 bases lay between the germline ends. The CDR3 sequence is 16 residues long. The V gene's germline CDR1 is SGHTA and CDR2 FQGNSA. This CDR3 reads CASSLEPRHSNQPQHF. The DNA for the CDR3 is TGTGCCAGCAGCTTAGAGCCCAGGCATAGCAATCAGCCCCAGCATTTT.

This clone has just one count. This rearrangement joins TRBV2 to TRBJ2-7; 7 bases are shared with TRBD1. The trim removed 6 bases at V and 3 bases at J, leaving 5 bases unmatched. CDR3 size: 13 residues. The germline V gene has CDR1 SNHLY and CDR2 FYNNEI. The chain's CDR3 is CASRPDRDYEQYF. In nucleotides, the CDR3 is TGTGCCAGCAGGCCCGACAGGGACTACGAGCAGTACTTC. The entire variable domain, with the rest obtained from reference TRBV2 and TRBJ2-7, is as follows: EPEVTQTPSHQVTQMGQEVILRCVPISNHLYFYWYRQILGQKVEFLVSFYNNEISEKSEIFDDQFSVERPDGSNFTLKIRSTKLEDSAMYFCASRPDRDYEQYFGPGTRLTVT.

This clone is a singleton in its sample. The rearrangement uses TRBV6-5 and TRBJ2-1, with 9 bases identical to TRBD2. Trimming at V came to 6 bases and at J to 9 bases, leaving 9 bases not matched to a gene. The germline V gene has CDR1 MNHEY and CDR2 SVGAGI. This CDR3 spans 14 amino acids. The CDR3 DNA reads TGTGCCAGCAGGGGCGGGGGGGCCATTTCTGAGCAGTTCTTC. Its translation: CASRGGGAISEQFF.

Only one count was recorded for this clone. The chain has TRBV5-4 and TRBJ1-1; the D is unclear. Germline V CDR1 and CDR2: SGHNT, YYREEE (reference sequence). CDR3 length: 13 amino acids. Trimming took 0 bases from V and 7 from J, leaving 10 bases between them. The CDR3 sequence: CASSLETGYEAFF. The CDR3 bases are TGTGCCAGCAGCTTGGAAACGGGTTATGAAGCTTTCTTT. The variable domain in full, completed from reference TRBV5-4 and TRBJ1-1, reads ETGVTQSPTHLIKTRGQQVTLRCSSQSGHNTVSWYQQALGQGPQFIFQYYREEENGRGNFPPRFSGLQFPNYSSELNVNALELDDSALYLCASSLETGYEAFFGQGTRLTVV.

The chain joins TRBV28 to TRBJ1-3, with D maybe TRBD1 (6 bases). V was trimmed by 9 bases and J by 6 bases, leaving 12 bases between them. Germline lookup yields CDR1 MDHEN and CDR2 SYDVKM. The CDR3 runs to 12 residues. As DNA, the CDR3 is TGTGCCAGTCGTTCAGGGGAAAACACCATATATTTT. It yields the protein CASRSGENTIYF.

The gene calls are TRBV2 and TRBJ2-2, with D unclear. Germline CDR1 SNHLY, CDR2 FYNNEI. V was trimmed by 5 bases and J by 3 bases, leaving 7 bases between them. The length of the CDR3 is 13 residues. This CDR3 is CASSQYYTGELFF. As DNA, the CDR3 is TGTGCCAGCAGTCAGTATTACACCGGGGAGCTGTTTTTT.

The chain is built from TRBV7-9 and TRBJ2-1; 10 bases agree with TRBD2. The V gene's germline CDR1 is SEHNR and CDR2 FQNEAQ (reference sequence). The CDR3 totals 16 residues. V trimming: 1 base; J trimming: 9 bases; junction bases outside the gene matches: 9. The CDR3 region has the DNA TGTGCCAGCAGCTTAGGCCCAGCGGGGGGGCGAGGTGAGCAGTTCTTC. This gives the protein CASSLGPAGGRGEQFF.

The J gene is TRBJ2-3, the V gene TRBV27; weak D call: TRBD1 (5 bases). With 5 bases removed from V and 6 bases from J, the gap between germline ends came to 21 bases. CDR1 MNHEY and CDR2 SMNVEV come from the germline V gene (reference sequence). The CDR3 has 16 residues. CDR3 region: CASSRAGASTSDTQYF. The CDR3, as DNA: TGTGCCAGCAGTCGCGCTGGGGCGAGCACGTCGGATACGCAGTATTTT.

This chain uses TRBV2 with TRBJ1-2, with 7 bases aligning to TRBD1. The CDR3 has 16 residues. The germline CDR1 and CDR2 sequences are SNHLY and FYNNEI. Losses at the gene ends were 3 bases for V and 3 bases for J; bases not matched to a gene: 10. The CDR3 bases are TGTGCCAGCAGTGACCCCAACAGGGGAGGTTACTATGGCTACACCTTC. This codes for CASSDPNRGGYYGYTF. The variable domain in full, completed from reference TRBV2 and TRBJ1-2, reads EPEVTQTPSHQVTQMGQEVILRCVPISNHLYFYWYRQILGQKVEFLVSFYNNEISEKSEIFDDQFSVERPDGSNFTLKIRSTKLEDSAMYFCASSDPNRGGYYGYTFGSGTRLTVV.

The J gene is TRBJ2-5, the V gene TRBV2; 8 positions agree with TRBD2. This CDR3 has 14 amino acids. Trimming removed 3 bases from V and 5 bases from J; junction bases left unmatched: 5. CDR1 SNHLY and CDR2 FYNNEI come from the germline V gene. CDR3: CASSERSGGETQYF. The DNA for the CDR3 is TGTGCCAGCAGTGAGCGCTCGGGGGGGGAGACCCAGTACTTC.

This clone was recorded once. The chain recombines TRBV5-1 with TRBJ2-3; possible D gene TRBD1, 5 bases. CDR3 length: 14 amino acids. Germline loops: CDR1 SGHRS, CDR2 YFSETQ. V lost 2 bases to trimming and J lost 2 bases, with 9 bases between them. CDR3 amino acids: CASSLYRNTDTQYF. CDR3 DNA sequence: TGCGCCAGCAGCTTATACAGGAACACAGATACGCAGTATTTT.

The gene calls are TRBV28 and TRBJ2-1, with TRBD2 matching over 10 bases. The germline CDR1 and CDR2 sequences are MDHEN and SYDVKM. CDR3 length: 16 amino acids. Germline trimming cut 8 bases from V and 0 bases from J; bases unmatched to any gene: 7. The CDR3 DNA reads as TGTGCCAGCCATGCATCTAGCGGGGGCTCCTACAATGAGCAGTTCTTC. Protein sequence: CASHASSGGSYNEQFF.

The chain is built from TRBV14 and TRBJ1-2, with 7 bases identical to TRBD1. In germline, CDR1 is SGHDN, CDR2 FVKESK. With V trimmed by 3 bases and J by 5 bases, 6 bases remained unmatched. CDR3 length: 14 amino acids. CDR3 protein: CASSQLTGEYGYTF. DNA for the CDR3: TGTGCCAGCAGCCAGCTTACAGGGGAGTATGGCTACACCTTC. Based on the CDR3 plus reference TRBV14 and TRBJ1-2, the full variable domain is EAGVTQFPSHSVIEKGQTVTLRCDPISGHDNLYWYRRVMGKEIKFLLHFVKESKQDESGMPNNRFLAERTGGTYSTLKVQPAELEDSGVYFCASSQLTGEYGYTFGSGTRLTVV.

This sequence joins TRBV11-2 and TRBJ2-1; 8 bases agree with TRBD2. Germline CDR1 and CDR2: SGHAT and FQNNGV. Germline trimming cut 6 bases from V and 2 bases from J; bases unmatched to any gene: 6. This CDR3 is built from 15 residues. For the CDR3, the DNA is TGTGCCAGCAGGGTTCCGGGACTAGCCTACAATGAGCAGTTCTTC. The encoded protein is CASRVPGLAYNEQFF.

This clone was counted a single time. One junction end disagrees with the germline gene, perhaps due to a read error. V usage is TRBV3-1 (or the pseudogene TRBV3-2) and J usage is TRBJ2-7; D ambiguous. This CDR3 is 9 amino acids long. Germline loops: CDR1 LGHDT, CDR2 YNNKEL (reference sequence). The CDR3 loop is CASSPERYF. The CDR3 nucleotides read TGTGCCAGCAGCCCAGAGCGGTACTTC.

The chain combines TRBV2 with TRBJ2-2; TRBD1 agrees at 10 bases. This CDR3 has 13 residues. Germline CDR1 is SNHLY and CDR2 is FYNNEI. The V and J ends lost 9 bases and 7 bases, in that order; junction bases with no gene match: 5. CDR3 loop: CASSRDRGGELFF. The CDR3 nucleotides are TGTGCCAGTTCCCGGGACAGGGGCGGGGAGCTGTTTTTT.

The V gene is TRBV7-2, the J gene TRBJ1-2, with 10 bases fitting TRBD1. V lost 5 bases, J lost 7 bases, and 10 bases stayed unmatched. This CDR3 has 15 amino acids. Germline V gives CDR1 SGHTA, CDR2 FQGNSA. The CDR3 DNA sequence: TGTGCCAGCAGCGTCGACAGGGGGCGCGGTTCTGGCTACACCTTC. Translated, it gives CASSVDRGRGSGYTF.

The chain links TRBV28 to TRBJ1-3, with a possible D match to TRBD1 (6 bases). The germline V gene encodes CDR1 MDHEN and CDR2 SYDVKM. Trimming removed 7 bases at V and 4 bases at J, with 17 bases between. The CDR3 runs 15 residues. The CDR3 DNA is TGTGCCAGCACCCCGGCGGGGGCGTGGGGAAACACCATATATTTT. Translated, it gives CASTPAGAWGNTIYF. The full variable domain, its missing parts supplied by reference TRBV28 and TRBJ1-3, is DVKVTQSSRYLVKRTGEKVFLECVQDMDHENMFWYRQDPGLGLRLIYFSYDVKMKEKGDIPEGYSVSREKKERFSLILESASTNQTSMYLCASTPAGAWGNTIYFGEGSWLTVV.

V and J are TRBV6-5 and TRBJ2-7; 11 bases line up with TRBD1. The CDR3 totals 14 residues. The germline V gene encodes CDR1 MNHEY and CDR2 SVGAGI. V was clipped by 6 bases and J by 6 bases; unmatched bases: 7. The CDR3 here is CASRDSGTGGEQYF. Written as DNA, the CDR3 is TGTGCCAGCAGAGACTCCGGGACAGGGGGCGAGCAGTACTTC.

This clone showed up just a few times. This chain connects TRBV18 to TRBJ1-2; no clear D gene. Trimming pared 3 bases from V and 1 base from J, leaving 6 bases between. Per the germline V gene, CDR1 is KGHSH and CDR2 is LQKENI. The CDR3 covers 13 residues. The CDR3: CASSPADNYGYTF. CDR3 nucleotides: TGTGCCAGCTCACCGGCAGATAACTATGGCTACACCTTC. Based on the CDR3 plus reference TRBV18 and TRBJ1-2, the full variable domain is NAGVMQNPRHLVRRRGQEARLRCSPMKGHSHVYWYRQLPEEGLKFMVYLQKENIIDESGMPKERFSAEFPKEGPSILRIQQVVRGDSAAYFCASSPADNYGYTFGSGTRLTVV.

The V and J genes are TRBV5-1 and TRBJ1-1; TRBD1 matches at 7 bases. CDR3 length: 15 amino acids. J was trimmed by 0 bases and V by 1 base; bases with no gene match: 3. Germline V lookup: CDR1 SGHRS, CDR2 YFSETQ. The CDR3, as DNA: TGCGCCAGCAGCTTGTTGACAGGGCTGAACACTGAAGCTTTCTTT. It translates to CASSLLTGLNTEAFF.

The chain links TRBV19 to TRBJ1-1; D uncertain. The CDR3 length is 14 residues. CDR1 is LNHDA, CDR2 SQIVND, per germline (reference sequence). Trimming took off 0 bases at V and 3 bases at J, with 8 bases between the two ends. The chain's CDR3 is CASSIETSDTEAFF. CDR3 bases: TGTGCCAGTAGTATAGAGACTAGCGACACTGAAGCTTTCTTT.

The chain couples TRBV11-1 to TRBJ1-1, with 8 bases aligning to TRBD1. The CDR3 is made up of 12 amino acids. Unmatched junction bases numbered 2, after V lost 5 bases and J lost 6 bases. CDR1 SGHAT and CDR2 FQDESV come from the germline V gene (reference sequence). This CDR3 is CASSDRGSEAFF. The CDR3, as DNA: TGTGCCAGCAGCGACAGGGGATCTGAAGCTTTCTTT.